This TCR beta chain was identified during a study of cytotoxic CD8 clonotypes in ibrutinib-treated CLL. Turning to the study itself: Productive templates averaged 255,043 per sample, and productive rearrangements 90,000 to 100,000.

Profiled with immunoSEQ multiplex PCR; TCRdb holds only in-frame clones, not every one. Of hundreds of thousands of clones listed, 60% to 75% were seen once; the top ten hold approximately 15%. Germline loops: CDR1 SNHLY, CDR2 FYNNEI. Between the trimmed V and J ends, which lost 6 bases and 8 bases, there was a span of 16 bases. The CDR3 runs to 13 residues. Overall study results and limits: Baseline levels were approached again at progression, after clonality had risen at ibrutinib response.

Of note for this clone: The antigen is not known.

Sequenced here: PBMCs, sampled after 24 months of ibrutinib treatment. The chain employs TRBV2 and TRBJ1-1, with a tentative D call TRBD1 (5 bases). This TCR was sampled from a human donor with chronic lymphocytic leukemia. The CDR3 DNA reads TGTGCCAGCAGGGGTCTGGCAGGGATAGAAGCTTTCTTT. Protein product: CASRGLAGIEAFF.